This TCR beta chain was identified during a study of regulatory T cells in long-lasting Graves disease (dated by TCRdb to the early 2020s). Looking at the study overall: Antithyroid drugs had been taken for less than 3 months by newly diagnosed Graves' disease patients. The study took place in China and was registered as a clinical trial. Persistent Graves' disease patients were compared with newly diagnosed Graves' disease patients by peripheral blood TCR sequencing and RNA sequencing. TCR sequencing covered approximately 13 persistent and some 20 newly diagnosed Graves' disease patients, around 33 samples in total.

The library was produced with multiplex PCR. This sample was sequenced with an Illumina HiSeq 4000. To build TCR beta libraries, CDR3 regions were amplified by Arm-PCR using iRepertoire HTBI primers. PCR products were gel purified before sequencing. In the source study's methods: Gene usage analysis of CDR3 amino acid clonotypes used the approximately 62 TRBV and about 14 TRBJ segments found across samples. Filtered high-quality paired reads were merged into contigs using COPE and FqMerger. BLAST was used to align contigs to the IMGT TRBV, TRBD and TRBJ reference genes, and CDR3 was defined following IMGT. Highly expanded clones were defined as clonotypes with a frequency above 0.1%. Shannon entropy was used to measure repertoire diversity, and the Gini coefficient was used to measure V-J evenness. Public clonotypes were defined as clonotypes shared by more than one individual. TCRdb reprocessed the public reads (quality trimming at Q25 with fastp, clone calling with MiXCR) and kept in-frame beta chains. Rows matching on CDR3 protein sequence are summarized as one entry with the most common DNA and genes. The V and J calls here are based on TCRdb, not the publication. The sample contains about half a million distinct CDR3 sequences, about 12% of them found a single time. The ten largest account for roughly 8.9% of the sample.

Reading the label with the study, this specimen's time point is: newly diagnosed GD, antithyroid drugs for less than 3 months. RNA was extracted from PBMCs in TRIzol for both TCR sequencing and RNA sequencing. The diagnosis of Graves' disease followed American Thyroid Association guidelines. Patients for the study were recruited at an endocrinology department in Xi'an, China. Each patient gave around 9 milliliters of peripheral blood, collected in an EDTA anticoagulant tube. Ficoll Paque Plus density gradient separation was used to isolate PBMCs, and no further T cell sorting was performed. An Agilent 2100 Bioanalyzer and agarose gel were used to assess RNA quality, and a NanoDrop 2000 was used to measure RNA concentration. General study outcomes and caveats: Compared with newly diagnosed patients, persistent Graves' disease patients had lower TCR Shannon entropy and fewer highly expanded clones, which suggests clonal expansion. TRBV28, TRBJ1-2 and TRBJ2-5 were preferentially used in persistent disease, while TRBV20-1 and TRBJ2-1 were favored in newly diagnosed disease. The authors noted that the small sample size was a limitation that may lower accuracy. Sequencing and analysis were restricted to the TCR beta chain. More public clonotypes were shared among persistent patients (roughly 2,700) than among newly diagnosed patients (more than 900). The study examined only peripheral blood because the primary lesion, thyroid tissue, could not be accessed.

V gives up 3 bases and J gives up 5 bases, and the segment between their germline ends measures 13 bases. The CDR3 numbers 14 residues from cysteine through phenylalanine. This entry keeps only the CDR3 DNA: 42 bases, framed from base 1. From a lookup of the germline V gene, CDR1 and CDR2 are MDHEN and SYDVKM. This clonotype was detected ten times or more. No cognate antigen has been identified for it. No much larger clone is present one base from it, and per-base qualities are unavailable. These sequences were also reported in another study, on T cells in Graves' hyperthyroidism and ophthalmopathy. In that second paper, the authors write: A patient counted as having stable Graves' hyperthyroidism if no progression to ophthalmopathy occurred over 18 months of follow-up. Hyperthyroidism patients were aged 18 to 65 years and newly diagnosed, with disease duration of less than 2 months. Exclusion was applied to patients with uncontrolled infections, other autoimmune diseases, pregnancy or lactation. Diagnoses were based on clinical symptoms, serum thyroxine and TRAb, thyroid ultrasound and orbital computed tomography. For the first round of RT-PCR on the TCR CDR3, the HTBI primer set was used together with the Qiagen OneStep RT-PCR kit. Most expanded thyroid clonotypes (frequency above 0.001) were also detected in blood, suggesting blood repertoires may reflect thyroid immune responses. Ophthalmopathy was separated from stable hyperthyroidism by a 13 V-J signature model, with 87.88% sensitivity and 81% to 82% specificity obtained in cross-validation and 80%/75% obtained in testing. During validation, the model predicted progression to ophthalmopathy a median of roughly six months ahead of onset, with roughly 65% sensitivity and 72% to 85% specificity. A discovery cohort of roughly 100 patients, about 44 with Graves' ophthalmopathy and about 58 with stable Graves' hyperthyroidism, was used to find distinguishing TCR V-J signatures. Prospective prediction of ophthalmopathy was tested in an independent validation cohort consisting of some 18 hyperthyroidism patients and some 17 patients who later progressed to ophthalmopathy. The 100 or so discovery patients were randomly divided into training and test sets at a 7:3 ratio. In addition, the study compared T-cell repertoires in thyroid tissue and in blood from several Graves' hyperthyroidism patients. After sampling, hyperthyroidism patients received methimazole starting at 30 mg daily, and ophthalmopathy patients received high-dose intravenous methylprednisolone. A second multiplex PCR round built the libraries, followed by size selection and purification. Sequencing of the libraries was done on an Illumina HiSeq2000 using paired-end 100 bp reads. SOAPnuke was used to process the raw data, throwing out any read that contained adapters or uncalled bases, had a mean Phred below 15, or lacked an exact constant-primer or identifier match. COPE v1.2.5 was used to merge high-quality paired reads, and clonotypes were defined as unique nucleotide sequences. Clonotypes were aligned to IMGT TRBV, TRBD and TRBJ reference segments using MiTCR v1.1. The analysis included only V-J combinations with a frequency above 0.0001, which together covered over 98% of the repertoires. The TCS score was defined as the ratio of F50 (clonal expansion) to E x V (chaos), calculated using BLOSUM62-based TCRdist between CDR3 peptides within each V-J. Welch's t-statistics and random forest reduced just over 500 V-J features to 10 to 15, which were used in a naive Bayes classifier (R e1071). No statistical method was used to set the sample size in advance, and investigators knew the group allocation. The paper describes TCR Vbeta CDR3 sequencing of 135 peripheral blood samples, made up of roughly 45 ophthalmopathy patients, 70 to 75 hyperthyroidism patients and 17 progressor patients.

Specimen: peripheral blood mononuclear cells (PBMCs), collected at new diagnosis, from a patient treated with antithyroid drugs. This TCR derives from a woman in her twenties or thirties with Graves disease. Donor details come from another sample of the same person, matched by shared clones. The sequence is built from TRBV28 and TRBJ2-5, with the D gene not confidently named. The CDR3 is CASSFSDVGETQYF. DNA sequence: TGTGCCAGCAGTTTCTCTGATGTGGGGGAGACCCAGTACTTC.